The present T cell receptor beta chain was sequenced within a study of blood T cell repertoires in COVID-19. Study-wide context: From T cells, B-cell-depleted T cells, or PBMCs came the material, which was cDNA or gDNA.

From germline, CDR1 is SGHRS and CDR2 YFSETQ. V was trimmed by 4 bases and J by 5 bases, leaving 12 bases between them. This CDR3 contains 14 residues. The protocol was immunoSEQ multiplex PCR, while the TCRdb copy is restricted to in-frame clones and leaves out a portion. The table shows about 310,000 clones, with around nine tenths occurring only once. The V and J genes are TRBV5-1 and TRBJ1-4; possible D gene TRBD1, 6 bases. The sequencing sample was made of PBMCs or T cells enriched from blood (not recorded which). The clonotype originates from a woman under 40 who had recovered from COVID-19. DNA of the CDR3: TGCGCCAGCAGCCGGGGGGCAGAGAATGAAAAACTGTTTTTT. It specifies CASSRGAENEKLFF. The variable domain in full, completed from reference TRBV5-1 and TRBJ1-4, reads KAGVTQTPRYLIKTRGQQVTLSCSPISGHRSVSWYQQTPGQGLQFLFEYFSETQRNKGNFPGRFSGRQFSNSRSEMNVSTLELGDSALYLCASSRGAENEKLFFGSGTQLSVL.